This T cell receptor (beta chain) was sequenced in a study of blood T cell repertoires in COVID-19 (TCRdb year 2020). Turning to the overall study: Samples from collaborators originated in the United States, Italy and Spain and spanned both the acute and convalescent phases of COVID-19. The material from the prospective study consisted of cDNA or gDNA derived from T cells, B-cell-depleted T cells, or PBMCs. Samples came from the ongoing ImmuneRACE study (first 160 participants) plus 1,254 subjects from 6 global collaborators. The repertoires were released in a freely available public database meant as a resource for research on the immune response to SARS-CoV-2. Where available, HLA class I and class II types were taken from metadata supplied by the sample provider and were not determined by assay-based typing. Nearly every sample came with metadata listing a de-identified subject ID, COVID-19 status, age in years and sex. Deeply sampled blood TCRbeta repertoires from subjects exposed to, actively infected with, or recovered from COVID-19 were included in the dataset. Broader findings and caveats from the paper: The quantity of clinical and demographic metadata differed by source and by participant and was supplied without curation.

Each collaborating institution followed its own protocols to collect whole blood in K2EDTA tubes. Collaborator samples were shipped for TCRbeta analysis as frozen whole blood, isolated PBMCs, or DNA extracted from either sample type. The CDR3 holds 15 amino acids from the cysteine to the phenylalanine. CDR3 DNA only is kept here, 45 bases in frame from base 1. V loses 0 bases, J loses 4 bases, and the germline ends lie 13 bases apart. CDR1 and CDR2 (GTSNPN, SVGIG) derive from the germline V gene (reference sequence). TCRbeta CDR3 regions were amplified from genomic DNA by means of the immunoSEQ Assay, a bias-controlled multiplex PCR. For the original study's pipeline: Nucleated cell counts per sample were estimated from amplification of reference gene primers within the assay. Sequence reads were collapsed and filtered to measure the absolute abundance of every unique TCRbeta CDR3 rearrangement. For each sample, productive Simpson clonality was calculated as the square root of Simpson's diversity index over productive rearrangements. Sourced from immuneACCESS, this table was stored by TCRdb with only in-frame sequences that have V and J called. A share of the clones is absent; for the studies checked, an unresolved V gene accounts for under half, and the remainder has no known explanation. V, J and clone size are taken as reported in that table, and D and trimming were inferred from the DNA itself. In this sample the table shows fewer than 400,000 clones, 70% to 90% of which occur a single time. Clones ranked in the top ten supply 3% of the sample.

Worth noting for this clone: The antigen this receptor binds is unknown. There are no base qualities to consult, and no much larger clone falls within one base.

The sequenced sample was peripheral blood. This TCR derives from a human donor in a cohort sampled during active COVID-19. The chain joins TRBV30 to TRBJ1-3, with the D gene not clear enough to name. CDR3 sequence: CAWSVIRGAGNTIYF. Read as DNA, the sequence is TGTGCCTGGAGTGTAATTCGGGGAGCGGGAAACACCATATATTTT.